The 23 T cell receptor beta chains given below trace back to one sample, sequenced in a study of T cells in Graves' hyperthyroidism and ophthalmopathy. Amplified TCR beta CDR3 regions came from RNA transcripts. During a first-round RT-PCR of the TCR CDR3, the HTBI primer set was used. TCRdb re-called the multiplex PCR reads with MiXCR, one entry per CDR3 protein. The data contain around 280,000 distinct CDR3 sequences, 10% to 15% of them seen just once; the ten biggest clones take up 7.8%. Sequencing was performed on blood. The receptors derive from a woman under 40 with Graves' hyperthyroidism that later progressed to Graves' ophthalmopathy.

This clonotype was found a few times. The CDR3, as DNA: TGCGCCAGCAGCCAAGGATTTTTGGTCTACAATGAGCAGTTCTTC. This codes for CASSQGFLVYNEQFF. The rearrangement joins TRBV4-3 to TRBJ2-1; D uncertain. Germline values: CDR1 LGHNA, CDR2 YSLEER. Trimming pared 1 base from V and 3 bases from J, leaving 10 bases between. The CDR3 consists of 15 residues.

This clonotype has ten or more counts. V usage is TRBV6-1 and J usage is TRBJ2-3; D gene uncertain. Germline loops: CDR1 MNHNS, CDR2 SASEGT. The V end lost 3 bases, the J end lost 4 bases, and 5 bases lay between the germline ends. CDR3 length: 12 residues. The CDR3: CASSEPADTQYF. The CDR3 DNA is TGTGCCAGCAGTGAGCCCGCAGATACGCAGTATTTT.

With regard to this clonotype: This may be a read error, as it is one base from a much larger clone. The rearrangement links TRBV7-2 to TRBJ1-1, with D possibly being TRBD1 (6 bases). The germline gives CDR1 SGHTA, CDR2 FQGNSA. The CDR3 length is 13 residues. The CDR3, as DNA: TGTGCCAGCAGCGAGTCAGGGGACACTGAAGCTTCCTTT. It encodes CASSESGDTEASF.

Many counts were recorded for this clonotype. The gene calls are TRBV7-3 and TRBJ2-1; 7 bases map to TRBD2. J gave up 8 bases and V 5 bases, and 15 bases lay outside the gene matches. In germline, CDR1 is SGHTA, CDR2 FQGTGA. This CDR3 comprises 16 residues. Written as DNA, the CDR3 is TGTGCCAGCAGCCAAAGGGGCGGGAGAGGTCAGGATGAGCAGTTCTTC. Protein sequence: CASSQRGGRGQDEQFF.

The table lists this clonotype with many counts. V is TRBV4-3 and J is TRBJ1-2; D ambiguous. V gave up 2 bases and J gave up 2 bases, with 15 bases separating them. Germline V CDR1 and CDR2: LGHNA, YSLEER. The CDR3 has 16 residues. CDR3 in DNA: TGCGCCAGCAGCCAAATCGGTTCATCGACCAACTATGGCTACACCTTC. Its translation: CASSQIGSSTNYGYTF.

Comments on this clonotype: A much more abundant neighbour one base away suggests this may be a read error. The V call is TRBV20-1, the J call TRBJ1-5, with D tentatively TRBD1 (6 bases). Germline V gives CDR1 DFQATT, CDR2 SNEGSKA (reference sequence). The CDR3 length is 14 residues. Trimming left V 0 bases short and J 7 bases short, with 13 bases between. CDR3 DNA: TGCAGTGCTAGAGACAGTGAAGGGGGACAGCCCCAGCATTTT. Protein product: CSARDSEGGQPQHF.

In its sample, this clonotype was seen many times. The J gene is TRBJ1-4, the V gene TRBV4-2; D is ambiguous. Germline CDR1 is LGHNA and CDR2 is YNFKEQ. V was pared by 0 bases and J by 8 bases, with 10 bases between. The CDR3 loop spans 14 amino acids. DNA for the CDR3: TGTGCCAGCAGCCAAGAGGGTCAAGGGGAAAAACTGTTTTTT. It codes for CASSQEGQGEKLFF.

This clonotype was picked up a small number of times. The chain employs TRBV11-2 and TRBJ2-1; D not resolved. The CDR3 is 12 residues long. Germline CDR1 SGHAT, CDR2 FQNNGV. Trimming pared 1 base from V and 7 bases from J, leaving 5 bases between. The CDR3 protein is CASSLGKNEQFF. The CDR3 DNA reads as TGTGCCAGCAGCTTAGGGAAGAATGAGCAGTTCTTC.

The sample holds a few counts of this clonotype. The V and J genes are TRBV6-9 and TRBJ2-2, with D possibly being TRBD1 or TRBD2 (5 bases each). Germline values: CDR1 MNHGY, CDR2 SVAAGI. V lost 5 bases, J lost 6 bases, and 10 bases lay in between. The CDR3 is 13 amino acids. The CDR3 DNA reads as TGTGCCAGCAGTCATCAGGGACCCGGGGAGCTGTTTTTT. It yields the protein CASSHQGPGELFF.

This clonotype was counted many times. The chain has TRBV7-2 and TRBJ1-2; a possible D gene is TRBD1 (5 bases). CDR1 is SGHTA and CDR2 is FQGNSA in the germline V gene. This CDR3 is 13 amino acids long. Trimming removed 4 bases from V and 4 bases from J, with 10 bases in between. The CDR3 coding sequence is TGTGCCAGCAGCTCCCGACAGAGCTATGGCTACACCTTC. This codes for CASSSRQSYGYTF. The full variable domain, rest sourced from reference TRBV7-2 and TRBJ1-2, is GAGVSQSPSNKVTEKGKDVELRCDPISGHTALYWYRQSLGQGLEFLIYFQGNSAPDKSGLPSDRFSAERTGGSVSTLTIQRTQQEDSAVYLCASSSRQSYGYTFGSGTRLTVV.

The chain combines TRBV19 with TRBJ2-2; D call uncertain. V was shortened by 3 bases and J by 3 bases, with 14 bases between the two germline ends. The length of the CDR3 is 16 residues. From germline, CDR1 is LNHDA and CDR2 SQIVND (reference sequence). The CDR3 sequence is CASSIFFRSDTGELFF. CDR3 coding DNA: TGTGCCAGTAGTATCTTTTTCAGGTCGGACACCGGGGAGCTGTTTTTT.

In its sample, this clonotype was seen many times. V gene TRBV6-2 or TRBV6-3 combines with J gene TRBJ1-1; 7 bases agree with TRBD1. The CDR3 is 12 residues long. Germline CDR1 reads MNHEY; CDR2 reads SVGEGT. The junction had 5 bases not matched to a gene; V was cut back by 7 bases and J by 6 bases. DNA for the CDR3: TGTGCCAGCACTGGTGGGACAGCTGAAGCTTTCTTT. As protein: CASTGGTAEAFF.

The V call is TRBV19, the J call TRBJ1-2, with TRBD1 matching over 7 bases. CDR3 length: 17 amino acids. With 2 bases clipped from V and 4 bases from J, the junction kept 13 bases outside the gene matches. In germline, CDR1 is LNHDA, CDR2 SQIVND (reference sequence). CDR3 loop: CASSIPALLAGGYGYTF. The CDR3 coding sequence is TGTGCCAGTAGTATACCCGCCCTTCTGGCAGGGGGCTATGGCTACACCTTC.

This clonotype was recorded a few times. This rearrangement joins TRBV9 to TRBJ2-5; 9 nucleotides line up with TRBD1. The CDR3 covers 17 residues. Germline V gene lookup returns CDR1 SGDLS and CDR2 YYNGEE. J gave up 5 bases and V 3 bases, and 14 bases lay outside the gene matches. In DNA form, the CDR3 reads TGTGCCAGCAGCGGCGGGACAGGGAGCGGGTGGGGGGAGACCCAGTACTTC. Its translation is CASSGGTGSGWGETQYF.

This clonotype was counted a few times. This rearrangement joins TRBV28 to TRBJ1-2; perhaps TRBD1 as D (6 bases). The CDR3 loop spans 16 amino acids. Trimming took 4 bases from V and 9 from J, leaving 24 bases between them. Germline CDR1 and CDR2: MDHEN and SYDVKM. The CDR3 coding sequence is TGTGCCAGCAGTTCACCTGGGGGAACAGGGAATGGTAGCTACACCTTC. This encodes CASSSPGGTGNGSYTF.

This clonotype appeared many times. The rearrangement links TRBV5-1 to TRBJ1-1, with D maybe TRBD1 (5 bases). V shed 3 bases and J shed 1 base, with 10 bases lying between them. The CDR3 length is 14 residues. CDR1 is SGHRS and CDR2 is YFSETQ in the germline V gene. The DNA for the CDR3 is TGCGCCAGCAGCTCGAAAGACAGGAACACTGAAGCTTTCTTT. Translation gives CASSSKDRNTEAFF.

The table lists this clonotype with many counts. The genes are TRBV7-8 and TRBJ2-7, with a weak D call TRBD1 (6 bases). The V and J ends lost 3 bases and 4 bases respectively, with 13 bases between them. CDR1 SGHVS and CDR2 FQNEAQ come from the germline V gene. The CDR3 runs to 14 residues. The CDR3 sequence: CASSFYQGMYEQYF. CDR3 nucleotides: TGTGCCAGCAGCTTCTACCAGGGGATGTACGAGCAGTACTTC.

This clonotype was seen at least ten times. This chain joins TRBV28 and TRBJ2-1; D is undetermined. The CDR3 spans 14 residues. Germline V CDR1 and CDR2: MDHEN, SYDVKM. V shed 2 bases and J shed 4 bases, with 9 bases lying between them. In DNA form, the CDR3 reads TGTGCCAGCAGTTTAGCGGAGAGGTACAATGAGCAGTTCTTC. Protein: CASSLAERYNEQFF.

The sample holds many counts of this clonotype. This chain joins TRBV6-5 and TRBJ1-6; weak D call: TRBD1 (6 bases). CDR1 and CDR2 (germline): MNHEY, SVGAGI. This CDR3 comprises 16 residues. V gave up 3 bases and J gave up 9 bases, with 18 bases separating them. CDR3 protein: CASSYAGGKVPSPLHF. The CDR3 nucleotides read TGTGCCAGCAGTTATGCCGGGGGCAAAGTTCCTTCACCCCTCCACTTT.

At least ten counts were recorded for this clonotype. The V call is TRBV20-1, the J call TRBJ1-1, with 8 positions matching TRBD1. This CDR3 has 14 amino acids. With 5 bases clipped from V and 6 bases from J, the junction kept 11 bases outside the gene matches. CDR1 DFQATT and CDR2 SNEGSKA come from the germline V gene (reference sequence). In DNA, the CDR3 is TGCAGTGCTCTGTGGCGGCAGGGGGCCCCTGAAGCTTTCTTT. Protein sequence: CSALWRQGAPEAFF.

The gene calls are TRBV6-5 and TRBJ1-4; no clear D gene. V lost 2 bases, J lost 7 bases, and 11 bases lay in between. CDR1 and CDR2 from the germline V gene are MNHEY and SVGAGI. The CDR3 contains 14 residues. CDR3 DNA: TGTGCCAGCAGTTACGTCGGGGTTAGTGAAAAACTGTTTTTT. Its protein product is CASSYVGVSEKLFF.

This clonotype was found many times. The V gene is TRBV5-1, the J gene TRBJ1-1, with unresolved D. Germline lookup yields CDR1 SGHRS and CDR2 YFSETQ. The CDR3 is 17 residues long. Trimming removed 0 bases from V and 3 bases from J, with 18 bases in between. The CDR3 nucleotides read TGCGCCAGCAGCTTGGAGGGCAGCCCAATACGGTACACTGAAGCTTTCTTT. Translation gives CASSLEGSPIRYTEAFF. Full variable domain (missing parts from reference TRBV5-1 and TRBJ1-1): KAGVTQTPRYLIKTRGQQVTLSCSPISGHRSVSWYQQTPGQGLQFLFEYFSETQRNKGNFPGRFSGRQFSNSRSEMNVSTLELGDSALYLCASSLEGSPIRYTEAFFGQGTRLTVV.

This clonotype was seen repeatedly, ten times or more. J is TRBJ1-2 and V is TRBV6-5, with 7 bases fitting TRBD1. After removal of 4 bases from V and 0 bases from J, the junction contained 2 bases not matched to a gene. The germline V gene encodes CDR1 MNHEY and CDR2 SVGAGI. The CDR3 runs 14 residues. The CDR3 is CASSSQGANYGYTF. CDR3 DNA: TGTGCCAGCAGTTCCCAGGGGGCTAACTATGGCTACACCTTC.